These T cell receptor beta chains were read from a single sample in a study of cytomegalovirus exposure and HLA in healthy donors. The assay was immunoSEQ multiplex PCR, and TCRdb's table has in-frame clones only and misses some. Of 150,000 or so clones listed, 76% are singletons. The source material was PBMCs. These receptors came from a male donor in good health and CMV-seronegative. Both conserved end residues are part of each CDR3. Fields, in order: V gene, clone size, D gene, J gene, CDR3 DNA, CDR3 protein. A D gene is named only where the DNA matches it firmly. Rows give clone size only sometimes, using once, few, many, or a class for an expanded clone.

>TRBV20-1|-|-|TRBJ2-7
TGCAGTGCCGTCTCCTACGAGCAGTACTTC
CSAVSYEQYF
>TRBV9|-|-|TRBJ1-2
TGTGCCAGCAGCGTAGAAAGTAGGCACGGGAACTATGGCTACACCTTC
CASSVESRHGNYGYTF
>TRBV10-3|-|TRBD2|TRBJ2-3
TGTGCCACCGCGCGGGAGGCATCGGGGGATACGCAGTATTTT
CATAREASGDTQYF
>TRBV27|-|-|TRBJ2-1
TGTGCCACTACAGTATCTGGGTCCTACAATGAGCAGTTCTTC
CATTVSGSYNEQFF
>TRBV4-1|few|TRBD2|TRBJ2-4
TGCGCCAGCAGCCACCCCCTACTAGCGGCAGCCAAAAACATTCAGTACTTC
CASSHPLLAAAKNIQYF
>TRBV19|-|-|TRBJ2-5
TGTGCCAGTAGAGGGAGGGAGACCCAGTACTTC
CASRGRETQYF
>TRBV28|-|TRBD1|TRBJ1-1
TGTGCCAGCAGTTTCTACGGCCGGGGACAGGGTGGGATAATGAACACTGAAGCTTTCTTT
CASSFYGRGQGGIMNTEAFF
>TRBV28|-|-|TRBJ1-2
TGTGCCAGCAGTTTAGGTCTCAGGTCAAGGGGAGGCTACACCTTC
CASSLGLRSRGGYTF
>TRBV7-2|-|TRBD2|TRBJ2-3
TGTGCCAGCAGCTTAGCCGGGACTAGCGGGCCCACAGATACGCAGTATTTT
CASSLAGTSGPTDTQYF
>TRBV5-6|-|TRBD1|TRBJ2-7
TGTGCCAGCAGCTTAACCGGGACAGCAAACTACGAGCAGTACTTC
CASSLTGTANYEQYF
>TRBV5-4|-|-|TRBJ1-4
TGTGCCAGCAGCTCTCGGGAAGGGGGGGGCAACGAAAAACTGTTTTTT
CASSSREGGGNEKLFF
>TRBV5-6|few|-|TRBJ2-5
TGTGCCAGCAGCTTGTCGGACAGATCCCAAGAGACCCAGTACTTC
CASSLSDRSQETQYF
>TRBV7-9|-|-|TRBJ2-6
TGTGCCAGCAGCTTTGGGCAAGGGGCCAACGTCCTGACTTTC
CASSFGQGANVLTF
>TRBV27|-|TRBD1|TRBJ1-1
TGTGCCAGCAGCCTCACGGACAGGAGGAACACTGAAGCTTTCTTT
CASSLTDRRNTEAFF
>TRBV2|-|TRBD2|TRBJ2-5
TGTGCCAGCAGACTACCTAGCGGGGGACAAGAGACCCAGTACTTC
CASRLPSGGQETQYF
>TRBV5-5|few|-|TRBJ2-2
TGTGCCAGCAGCCAATTAGATAACACCGGGGAGCTGTTTTTT
CASSQLDNTGELFF
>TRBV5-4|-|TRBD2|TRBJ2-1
TGTGCCAGCAGTCGACTAGCGGAGTACAATGAGCAGTTCTTC
CASSRLAEYNEQFF
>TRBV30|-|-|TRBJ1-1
TGTGCCTCCACGGGTGAGGTGGGGAACACTGAAGCTTTCTTT
CASTGEVGNTEAFF
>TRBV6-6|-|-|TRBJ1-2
TGTGCCAGCAGTTACTCGAGGGCGTCGGCAGCCTATGGCTACACCTTC
CASSYSRASAAYGYTF
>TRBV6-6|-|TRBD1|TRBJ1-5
TGTGCCAGCAGCTCCGGGACAGGGCGTCAGCCCCAGCATTTT
CASSSGTGRQPQHF
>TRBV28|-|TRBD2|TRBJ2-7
TGTGCCAGCCGACTAGCATTGGGCGAGCAGTACTTC
CASRLALGEQYF
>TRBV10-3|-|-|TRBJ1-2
TGTGCCATCAGTGAATCAGGGATGGACTATGGCTACACCTTC
CAISESGMDYGYTF
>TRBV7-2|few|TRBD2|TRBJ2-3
TGTGCCAGCAGCTTAGGCCTAGCGGGAGGGCCCATGAGCACAGATACGCAGTATTTT
CASSLGLAGGPMSTDTQYF
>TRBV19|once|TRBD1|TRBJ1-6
TGTGCCAGTAGTATCTGGACAGGGTCAAACCAAAATTCACCCCTCCACTTT
CASSIWTGSNQNSPLHF
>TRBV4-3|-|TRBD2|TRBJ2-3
TGCGCCAGCAGCCAAGCGGTCCCGGGACTAGCGGGAGGGCACACAGATACGCAGTATTTT
CASSQAVPGLAGGHTDTQYF
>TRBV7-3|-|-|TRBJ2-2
TGTGCCAGCAGCTTGAGCGGGAACACCGGGGAGCTGTTTTTT
CASSLSGNTGELFF
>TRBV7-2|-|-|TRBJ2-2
TGTGCCAGCAGCTTAGTAGGGGGTAGCGAAGGCGCCGGGGAGCTGTTTTTT
CASSLVGGSEGAGELFF
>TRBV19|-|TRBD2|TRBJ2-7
TGTGCCAGTAGTGAACGGACTAGCGGGGGGAGAGACGAGCAGTACTTC
CASSERTSGGRDEQYF
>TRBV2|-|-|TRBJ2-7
TGTGCCGGCAGCCTACAGGGACGCGAGCAGTACTTC
CAGSLQGREQYF
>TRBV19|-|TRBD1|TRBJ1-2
TGTGCCAGTAGCAGAGACAGGGGAAGCGGTGGCTACACCTTC
CASSRDRGSGGYTF
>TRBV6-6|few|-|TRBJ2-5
TGTGCCAGCAGTTACCCGGACATGGAAGAGACCCAGTACTTC
CASSYPDMEETQYF
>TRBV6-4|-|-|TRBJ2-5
TGTGCCAGCCGAAAGGGGGAGACCCAGTACTTC
CASRKGETQYF
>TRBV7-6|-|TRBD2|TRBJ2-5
TGTGCCAGCAGCTCAAGACTAGCGGGAGGAGAGACCCAGTACTTC
CASSSRLAGGETQYF
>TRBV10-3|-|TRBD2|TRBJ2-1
TGTGCCATCAGGGCTAGCGGGGGAAAGGCCAATGAGCAGTTCTTC
CAIRASGGKANEQFF
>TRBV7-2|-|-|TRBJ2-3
TGTGCCAGTACTTCATACAAACCAGGGGCTAGCACAGATACGCAGTATTTT
CASTSYKPGASTDTQYF
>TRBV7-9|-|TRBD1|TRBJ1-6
TGTGCCAGCAGTTCAAACCGGGACAGGGGTTCACCCCTCCACTTT
CASSSNRDRGSPLHF
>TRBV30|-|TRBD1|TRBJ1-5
TGTGCCTGGAGTCTCTCAGGGACAGGGGGCCATCAGCCCCAGCATTTT
CAWSLSGTGGHQPQHF
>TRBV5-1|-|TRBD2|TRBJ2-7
TGCGCCAGCAGCTTGGCGGCGGGGGGTAACTACGAGCAGTACTTC
CASSLAAGGNYEQYF
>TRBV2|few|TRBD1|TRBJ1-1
TGTGCCAGCAGTAGGGACAGGGCGGCGCACACTGAAGCTTTCTTT
CASSRDRAAHTEAFF
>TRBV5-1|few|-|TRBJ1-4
TGCGCCAGCAGCCCCTTAGGACAGCGGCCGAATGAAAAACTGTTTTTT
CASSPLGQRPNEKLFF
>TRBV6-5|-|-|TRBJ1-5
TGTGCCAGTCGAACGGGTCATCAGCCCCAGCATTTT
CASRTGHQPQHF
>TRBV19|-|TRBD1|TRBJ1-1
TGTGCCAGTAGTAGACAGGGGGCACGCACTGAAGCTTTCTTT
CASSRQGARTEAFF
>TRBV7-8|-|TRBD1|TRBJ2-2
TGTGCCAGCAGCGCCGCGACAGGGCTTACCCCTCTTCCCACTCTTAACACCGGGGAGCTGTTTTTT
CASSAATGLTPLPTLNTGELFF
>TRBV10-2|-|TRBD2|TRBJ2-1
TGCGCCAGCAGGAGCGAGGGACTATTATACAATGAGCAGTTCTTC
CASRSEGLLYNEQFF
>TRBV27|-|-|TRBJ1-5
TGTGCCAGCAGTTGGGACACCGGTCAGCCCCAGCATTTT
CASSWDTGQPQHF
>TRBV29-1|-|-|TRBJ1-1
TGCAGCGTTGTGGAACAGATGAACACTGAAGCTTTCTTT
CSVVEQMNTEAFF
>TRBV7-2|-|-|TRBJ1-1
TGTGCCAGCAGCTTTGGGTGGGGGACTATGAACACTGAAGCTTTCTTT
CASSFGWGTMNTEAFF
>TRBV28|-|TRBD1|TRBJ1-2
TGTGCCAGCAGGACTCCTAGACCGGGACAGGGTTTCGGAGGCTACACCTTC
CASRTPRPGQGFGGYTF
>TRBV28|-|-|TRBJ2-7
TGTGCCACCGCCGACGGAGGCGAGCAGTACTTC
CATADGGEQYF
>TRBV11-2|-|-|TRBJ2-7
TGTGCCAGCACCCCATCAGGGACTTTTTCCTACGAGCAGTACTTC
CASTPSGTFSYEQYF
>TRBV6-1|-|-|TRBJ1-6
TGTGCCAGCAGTGTGGGACTTCTCTCCTATAATTCACCCCTCCACTTT
CASSVGLLSYNSPLHF
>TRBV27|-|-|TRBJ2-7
TGTGCCAGCAGTCCAACAGGGTGGGCCCTCTACGAGCAGTACTTC
CASSPTGWALYEQYF
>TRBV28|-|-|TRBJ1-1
TGTGCCCGCACAAACCGGGTCGCGTCGGAAGCTTTCTTT
CARTNRVASEAFF
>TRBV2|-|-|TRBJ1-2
TGTGCCAGCCGGAGTAGCTATGGCTACACCTTC
CASRSSYGYTF
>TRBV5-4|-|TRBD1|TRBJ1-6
TGTGCCAGCAGCTCGCCCGGGACAGGGGATTCACCCCTCCACTTT
CASSSPGTGDSPLHF
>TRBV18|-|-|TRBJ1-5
TGTGCCAGCTCACCCAGGGCCGGGGGTCAGCCCCAGCATTTT
CASSPRAGGQPQHF
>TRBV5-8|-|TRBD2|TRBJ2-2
TGTGCCAGCAGCTTGAGTCGGGAGGGGCGGATGACCGGGGAGCTGTTTTTT
CASSLSREGRMTGELFF
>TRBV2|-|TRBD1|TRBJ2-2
TGTGCCAGCAGTGAAGTACAGGGGGCCGGGGAGCTGTTTTTT
CASSEVQGAGELFF
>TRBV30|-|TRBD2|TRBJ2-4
TGTGCCTGGAAGGCTAGCGGATTAGCCAAAAACATTCAGTACTTC
CAWKASGLAKNIQYF